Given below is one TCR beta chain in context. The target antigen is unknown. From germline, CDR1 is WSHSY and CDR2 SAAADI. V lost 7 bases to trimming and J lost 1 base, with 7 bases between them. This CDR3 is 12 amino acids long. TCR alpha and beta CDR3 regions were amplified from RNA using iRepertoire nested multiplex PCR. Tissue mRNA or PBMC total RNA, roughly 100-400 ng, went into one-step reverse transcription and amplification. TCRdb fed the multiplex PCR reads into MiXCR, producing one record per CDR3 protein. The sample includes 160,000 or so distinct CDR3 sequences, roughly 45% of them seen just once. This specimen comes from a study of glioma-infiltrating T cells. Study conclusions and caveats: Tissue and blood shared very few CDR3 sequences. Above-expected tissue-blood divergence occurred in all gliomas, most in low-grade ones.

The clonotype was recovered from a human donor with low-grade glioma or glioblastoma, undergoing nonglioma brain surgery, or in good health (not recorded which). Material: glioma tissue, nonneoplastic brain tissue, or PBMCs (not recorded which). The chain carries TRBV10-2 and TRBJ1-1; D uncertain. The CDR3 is CASKLGNTEAFF. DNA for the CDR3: TGCGCCAGCAAGTTGGGGAACACTGAAGCTTTCTTT.